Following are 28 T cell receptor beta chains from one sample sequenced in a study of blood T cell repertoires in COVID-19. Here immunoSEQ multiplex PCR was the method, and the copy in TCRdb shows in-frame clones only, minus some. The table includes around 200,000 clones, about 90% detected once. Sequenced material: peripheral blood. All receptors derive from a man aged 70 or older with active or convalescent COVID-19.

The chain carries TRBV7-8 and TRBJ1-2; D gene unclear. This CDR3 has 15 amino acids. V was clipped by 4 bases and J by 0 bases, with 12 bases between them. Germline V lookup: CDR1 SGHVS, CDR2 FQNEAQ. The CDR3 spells CASSSRRGANYGYTF. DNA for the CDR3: TGTGCCAGCAGCTCTCGACGGGGAGCTAACTATGGCTACACCTTC.

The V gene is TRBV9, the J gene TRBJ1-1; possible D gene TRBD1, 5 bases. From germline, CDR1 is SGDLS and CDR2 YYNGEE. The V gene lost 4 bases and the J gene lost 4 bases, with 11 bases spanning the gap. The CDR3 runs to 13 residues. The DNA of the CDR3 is TGTGCCAGCAGCCTCCTGGGGGGCACTGAAGCTTTCTTT. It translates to CASSLLGGTEAFF.

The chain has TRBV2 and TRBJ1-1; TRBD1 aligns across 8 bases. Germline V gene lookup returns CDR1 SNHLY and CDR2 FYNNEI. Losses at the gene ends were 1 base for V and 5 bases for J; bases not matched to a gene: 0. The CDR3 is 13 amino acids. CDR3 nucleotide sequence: TGTGCCAGCAGTGAAGACAGGGGGACTGAAGCTTTCTTT. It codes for CASSEDRGTEAFF.

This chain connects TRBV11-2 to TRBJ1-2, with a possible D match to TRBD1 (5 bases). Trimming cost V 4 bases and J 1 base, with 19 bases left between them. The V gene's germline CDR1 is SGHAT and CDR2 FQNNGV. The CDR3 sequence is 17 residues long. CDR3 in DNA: TGTGCCAGCAGCTCCCCTCTAGGGGAACTCGATAACTATGGCTACACCTTC. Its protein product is CASSSPLGELDNYGYTF. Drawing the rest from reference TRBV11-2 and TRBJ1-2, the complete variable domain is EAGVAQSPRYKIIEKRQSVAFWCNPISGHATLYWYQQILGQGPKLLIQFQNNGVVDDSQLPKDRFSAERLKGVDSTLKIQPAKLEDSAVYLCASSSPLGELDNYGYTFGSGTRLTVV.

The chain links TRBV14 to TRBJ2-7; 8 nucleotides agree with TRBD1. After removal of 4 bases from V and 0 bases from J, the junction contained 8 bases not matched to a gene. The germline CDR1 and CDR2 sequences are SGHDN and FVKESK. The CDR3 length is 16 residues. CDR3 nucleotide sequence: TGTGCCAGCAGCCGGTCAGGGGGCAGTGCCTCCTACGAGCAGTACTTC. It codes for CASSRSGGSASYEQYF. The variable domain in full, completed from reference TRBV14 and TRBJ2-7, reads EAGVTQFPSHSVIEKGQTVTLRCDPISGHDNLYWYRRVMGKEIKFLLHFVKESKQDESGMPNNRFLAERTGGTYSTLKVQPAELEDSGVYFCASSRSGGSASYEQYFGPGTRLTVT.

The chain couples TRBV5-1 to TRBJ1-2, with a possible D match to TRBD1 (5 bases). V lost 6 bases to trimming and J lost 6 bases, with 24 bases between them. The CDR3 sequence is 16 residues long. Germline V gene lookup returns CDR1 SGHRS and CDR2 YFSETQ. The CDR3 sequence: CASTPLSGAGDDGYTF. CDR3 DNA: TGCGCCAGCACGCCTCTCTCGGGAGCGGGGGACGATGGCTACACCTTC.

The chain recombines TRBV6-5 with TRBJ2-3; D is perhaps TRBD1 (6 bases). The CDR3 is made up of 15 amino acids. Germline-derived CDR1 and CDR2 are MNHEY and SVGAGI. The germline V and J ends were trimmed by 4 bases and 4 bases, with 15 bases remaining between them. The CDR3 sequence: CASSSTGRVPDTQYF. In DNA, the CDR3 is TGTGCCAGCAGTTCGACAGGCCGGGTCCCAGATACGCAGTATTTT.

The CDR3 nucleotides are TGTGCCAGCAGGCTCGACAGGCTACCAAATCAGCCCCAGCATTTT. Amino acid sequence: CASRLDRLPNQPQHF. V is TRBV6-5 and J is TRBJ1-5, with D perhaps matching TRBD1 (6 bases). This CDR3 region has 15 residues. Germline V gene lookup returns CDR1 MNHEY and CDR2 SVGAGI. V was shortened by 6 bases and J by 4 bases, with 16 bases between the two germline ends.

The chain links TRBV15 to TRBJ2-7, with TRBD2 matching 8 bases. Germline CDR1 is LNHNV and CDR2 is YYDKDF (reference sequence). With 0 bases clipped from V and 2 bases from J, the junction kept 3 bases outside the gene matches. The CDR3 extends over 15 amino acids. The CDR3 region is CATSRDQAGAYEQYF. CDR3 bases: TGTGCCACCAGCAGAGATCAAGCGGGGGCCTACGAGCAGTACTTC.

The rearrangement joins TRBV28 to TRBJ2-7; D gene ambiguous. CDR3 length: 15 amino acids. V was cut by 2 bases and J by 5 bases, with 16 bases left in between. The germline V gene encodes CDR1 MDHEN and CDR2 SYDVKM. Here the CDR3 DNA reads TGTGCCAGCAGTTTACCGGCAGGATACGGCCACGAGCAGTACTTC. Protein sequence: CASSLPAGYGHEQYF.

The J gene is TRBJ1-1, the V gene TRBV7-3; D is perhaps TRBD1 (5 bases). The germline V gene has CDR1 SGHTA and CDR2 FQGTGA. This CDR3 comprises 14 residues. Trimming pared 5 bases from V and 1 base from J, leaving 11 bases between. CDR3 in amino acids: CASSPTGGNTEAFF. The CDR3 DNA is TGTGCCAGCAGCCCCACGGGGGGGAACACTGAAGCTTTCTTT.

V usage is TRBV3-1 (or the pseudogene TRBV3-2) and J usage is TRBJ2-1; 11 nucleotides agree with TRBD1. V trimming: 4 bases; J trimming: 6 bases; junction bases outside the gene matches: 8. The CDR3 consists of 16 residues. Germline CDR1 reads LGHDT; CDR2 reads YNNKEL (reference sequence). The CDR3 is CASSRPDRGRLNEQFF. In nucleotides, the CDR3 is TGTGCCAGCAGCCGACCGGACAGGGGGCGGCTCAATGAGCAGTTCTTC.

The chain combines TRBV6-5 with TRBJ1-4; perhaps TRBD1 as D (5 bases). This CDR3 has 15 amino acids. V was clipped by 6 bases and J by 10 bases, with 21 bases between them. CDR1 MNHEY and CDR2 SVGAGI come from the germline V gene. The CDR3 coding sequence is TGTGCCAGCAGCCCCCCAGGGCAGGCTCGCAGAAAACTGTTTTTT. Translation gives CASSPPGQARRKLFF.

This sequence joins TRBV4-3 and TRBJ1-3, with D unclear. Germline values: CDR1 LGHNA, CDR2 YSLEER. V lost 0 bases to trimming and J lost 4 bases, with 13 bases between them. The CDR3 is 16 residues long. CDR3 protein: CASSQERHGFGNTIYF. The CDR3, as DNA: TGCGCCAGCAGCCAAGAGAGGCATGGGTTCGGAAACACCATATATTTT.

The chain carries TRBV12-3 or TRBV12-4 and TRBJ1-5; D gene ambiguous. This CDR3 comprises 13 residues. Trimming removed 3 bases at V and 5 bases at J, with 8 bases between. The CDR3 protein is CASSFRRDQPQHF. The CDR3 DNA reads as TGTGCCAGCAGTTTTCGTCGTGATCAGCCCCAGCATTTT.

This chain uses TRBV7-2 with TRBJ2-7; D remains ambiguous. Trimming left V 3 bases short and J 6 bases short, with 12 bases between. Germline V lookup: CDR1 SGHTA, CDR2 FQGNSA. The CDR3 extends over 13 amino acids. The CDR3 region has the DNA TGTGCCAGCAGCTTGTTGGGCCTCGGCGAGCAGTACTTC. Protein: CASSLLGLGEQYF.

DNA for the CDR3: TGTGCTAGTAGGGCGGGAGCGGGTGAGCAGTACTTC. It encodes CASRAGAGEQYF. This chain uses TRBV12-5 with TRBJ2-7, with 7 bases fitting TRBD2. The CDR3 extends over 12 amino acids. CDR1 and CDR2 from the germline V gene are LGHNT and FRNRAP. With V trimmed by 8 bases and J by 7 bases, 8 bases remained unmatched.

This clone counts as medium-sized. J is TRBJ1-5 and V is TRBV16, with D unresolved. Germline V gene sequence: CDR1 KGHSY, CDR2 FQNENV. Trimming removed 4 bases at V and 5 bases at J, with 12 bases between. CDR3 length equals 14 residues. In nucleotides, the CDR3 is TGTGCCAGCAGCCCCTCCAGCGGGGATCAGCCCCAGCATTTT. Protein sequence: CASSPSSGDQPQHF.

In DNA, the CDR3 is TGTGCCAGCAGCGGGACTAGCGGGGGGGTGACCGGGGAGCTGTTTTTT. It is translated as CASSGTSGGVTGELFF. The J gene is TRBJ2-2, the V gene TRBV9; 15 bases agree with TRBD2. V dropped 3 bases and J dropped 5; count of bases not matched to a gene: 2. Germline V CDR1 and CDR2: SGDLS, YYNGEE. CDR3 size: 16 residues.

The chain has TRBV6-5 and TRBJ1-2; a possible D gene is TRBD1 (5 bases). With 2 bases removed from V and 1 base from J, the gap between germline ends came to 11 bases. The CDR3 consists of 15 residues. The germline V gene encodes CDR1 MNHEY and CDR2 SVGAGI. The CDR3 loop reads CASSYNGGYNYGYTF. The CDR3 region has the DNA TGTGCCAGCAGTTACAACGGGGGGTATAACTATGGCTACACCTTC.

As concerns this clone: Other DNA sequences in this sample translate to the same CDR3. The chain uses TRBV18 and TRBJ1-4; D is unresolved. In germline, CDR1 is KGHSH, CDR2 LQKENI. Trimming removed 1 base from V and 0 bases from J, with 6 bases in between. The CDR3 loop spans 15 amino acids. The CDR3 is CASSPRQTTNEKLFF. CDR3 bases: TGTGCCAGCTCACCACGGCAAACAACTAATGAAAAACTGTTTTTT.

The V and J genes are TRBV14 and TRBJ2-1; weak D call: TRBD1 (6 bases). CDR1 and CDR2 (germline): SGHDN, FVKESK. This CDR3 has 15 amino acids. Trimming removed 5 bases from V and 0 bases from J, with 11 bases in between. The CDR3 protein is CASSGGRGSYNEQFF. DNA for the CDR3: TGTGCCAGCAGCGGGGGCAGAGGCTCCTACAATGAGCAGTTCTTC.

CDR3 sequence (DNA): TGTGCCAGCAGCCCGCGGACAGGGAGGAGAGGAAACACCATATATTTT. This translates into CASSPRTGRRGNTIYF. The chain combines TRBV9 with TRBJ1-3; 8 nucleotides line up with TRBD1. Germline V gene data show CDR1 as SGDLS and CDR2 as YYNGEE. This CDR3 spans 16 amino acids. J gave up 4 bases and V 4 bases, and 10 bases lay outside the gene matches.

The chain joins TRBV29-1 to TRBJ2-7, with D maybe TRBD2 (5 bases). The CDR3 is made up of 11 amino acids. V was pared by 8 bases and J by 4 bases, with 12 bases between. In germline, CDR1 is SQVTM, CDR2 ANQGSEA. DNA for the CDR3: TGCAGCTCCCGCCGGGGATACGAGCAGTACTTC. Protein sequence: CSSRRGYEQYF.

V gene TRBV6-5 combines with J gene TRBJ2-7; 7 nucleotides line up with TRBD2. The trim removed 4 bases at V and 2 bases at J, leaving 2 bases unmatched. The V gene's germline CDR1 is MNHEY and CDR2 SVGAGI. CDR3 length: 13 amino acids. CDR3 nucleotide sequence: TGTGCCAGCAGTTGGGGGGGTACCTACGAGCAGTACTTC. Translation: CASSWGGTYEQYF.

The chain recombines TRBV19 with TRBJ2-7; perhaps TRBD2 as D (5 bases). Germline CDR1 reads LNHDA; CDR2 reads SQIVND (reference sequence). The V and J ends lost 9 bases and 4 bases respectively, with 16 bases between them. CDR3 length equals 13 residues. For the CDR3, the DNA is TGTGCCAGCCAGCGCGGGTCGCAGTACGAGCAGTACTTC. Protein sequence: CASQRGSQYEQYF.

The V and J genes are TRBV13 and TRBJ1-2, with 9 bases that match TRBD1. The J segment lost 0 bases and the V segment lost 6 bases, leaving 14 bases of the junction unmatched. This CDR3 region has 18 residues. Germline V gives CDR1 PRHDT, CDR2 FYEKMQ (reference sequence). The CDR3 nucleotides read TGTGCCAGCAGTTTCAACAGGGGGCCTCCAATCGCTAACTATGGCTACACCTTC. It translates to CASSFNRGPPIANYGYTF.

The CDR3 sequence: CASQRYGGYTEAFF. The CDR3 coding sequence is TGTGCCAGCCAACGCTACGGAGGGTACACTGAAGCTTTCTTT. V and J are TRBV19 and TRBJ1-1; D remains ambiguous. Trimming cost V 9 bases and J 3 bases, with 17 bases left between them. CDR3 size: 14 residues. Germline CDR1 and CDR2: LNHDA and SQIVND (reference sequence).